Reported below is one T cell receptor (beta chain). Its antigen is not identified. The data belong to a study of OX40 agonist ivuxolimab in advanced cancers. Overall study: Cohort: 65% to 90% men, mean age 60, aged roughly 23 to 90.

Anyone with autoimmune disease history or systemic immunosuppression was excluded. Method: immunoSEQ multiplex PCR; TCRdb's copy keeps in-frame clones and lacks some. The sample contains some 29,000 clones, about 87% of which appear only once. The J segment lost 7 bases and the V segment lost 4 bases, leaving 8 bases of the junction unmatched. This CDR3 region has 15 residues. Germline V gene lookup returns CDR1 SGHRS and CDR2 YFSETQ. Study-level points and caveats: Doses of 0.1 to 3.0 mg/kg were accompanied by clonal expansion of CD4+ and CD8+ blood T cells by week 6. Specificity for antigen went undetermined in the expanded peripheral T cells.

The V gene is TRBV5-1, the J gene TRBJ2-2; 9 nucleotides agree with TRBD1. The receptor was derived from an adult with an advanced solid tumor such as melanoma, head and neck, liver or kidney cancer. The source was CD4+ or CD8+ T cells sorted from blood, collected in a trial of the OX40 agonist ivuxolimab. The CDR3, as DNA: TGCGCCAGCAGCCAGGGACAGGGAAGGAACGGGGAGCTGTTTTTT. This translates into CASSQGQGRNGELFF.